A single sample is the source of the 3 T cell receptor beta chains below, sequenced in a study of blood T cell repertoires in COVID-19. Assay: immunoSEQ multiplex PCR; the TCRdb copy retains only in-frame clones and omits some. Here the sample spans approximately 150,000 clones, around 87% being singletons. The specimen sequenced was peripheral blood. All receptors come from a man aged 45-65 years who had recovered from COVID-19.

The V gene is TRBV19, the J gene TRBJ1-6; 12 bases map to TRBD1. The CDR3 runs to 15 residues. CDR1 is LNHDA, CDR2 SQIVND, per germline (reference sequence). V shed 6 bases, J shed 9 bases, and the junction held 6 bases outside the gene matches. DNA for the CDR3: TGTGCCAGTAGAGCGGGACAGGGGGCGAGTTCACCCCTCCACTTT. It codes for CASRAGQGASSPLHF.

A few counts support this clone. The V gene is TRBV10-2, the J gene TRBJ2-2, with D perhaps matching TRBD2 (5 bases). The germline V and J ends were trimmed by 10 bases and 1 base, with 13 bases remaining between them. The germline V gene has CDR1 WSHSY and CDR2 SAAADI. The CDR3 is made up of 14 amino acids. The CDR3 nucleotides are TGCGCCACCACGGGCCGGGAGAACACCGGGGAGCTGTTTTTT. Residues: CATTGRENTGELFF.

The rearrangement uses TRBV7-3 and TRBJ1-1, with D perhaps matching TRBD1 (5 bases). CDR1 and CDR2 (germline): SGHTA, FQGTGA. The V gene lost 8 bases and the J gene lost 4 bases, with 14 bases spanning the gap. The CDR3 runs to 13 residues. Here the CDR3 reads CASSSSGVTEAFF. The CDR3 DNA is TGTGCCAGCTCTAGTTCGGGGGTCACTGAAGCTTTCTTT.